This entry lists 13 T cell receptor beta chains sequenced from one sample in a study of blood T cells in healthy people across ages. A sample-barcoded 5' primer and a J-beta primer mix were used in a second PCR of about 6 to 12 cycles. Using its own MiXCR run on the 5' RACE reads, TCRdb lists one record per CDR3 protein. The sample lists more than 1,000,000 distinct CDR3 sequences, around 27% occurring once. These same records also appear under a second study, on T cells of mothers and their children.

The sample taken for sequencing was blood. These receptors all stem from a girl aged 2 to 9 in good health.

The rearrangement links TRBV6-5 to TRBJ1-2; tentatively, D is TRBD1 (6 bases). The ends were cut back, 0 bases at V and 2 bases at J, with 10 bases in the middle. The CDR3 length is 15 residues. The germline V gene has CDR1 MNHEY and CDR2 SVGAGI. The CDR3 spells CASSYSGAGNYGYTF. The CDR3 nucleotides read TGTGCCAGCAGTTACTCGGGGGCAGGGAACTATGGCTACACCTTC.

The chain recombines TRBV29-1 with TRBJ2-3; D is possibly TRBD1 (6 bases). Germline values: CDR1 SQVTM, CDR2 ANQGSEA. Trimming pared 5 bases from V and 4 bases from J, leaving 16 bases between. This CDR3 is 14 amino acids long. CDR3 nucleotide sequence: TGCAGCGTTAGAACAGGGATCAGGGCAGATACGCAGTATTTT. Translated: CSVRTGIRADTQYF.

The chain carries TRBV4-1 and TRBJ2-5, with 10 bases lining up with TRBD1. The CDR3 loop spans 15 amino acids. V gave up 7 bases and J gave up 3 bases; unmatched junction bases: 8. The germline V gene encodes CDR1 MGHRA and CDR2 YSYEKL. As DNA, the CDR3 is TGCGCCAGCACCCCGTCCGGGACAGGGGAAGAGACCCAGTACTTC. This gives the protein CASTPSGTGEETQYF.

The chain is built from TRBV4-3 and TRBJ2-5; D uncertain. V was shortened by 0 bases and J by 3 bases, with 17 bases between the two germline ends. The CDR3 covers 17 residues. Germline V gene lookup returns CDR1 LGHNA and CDR2 YSLEER. The CDR3 sequence: CASSQELWEKGKETQYF. CDR3 DNA sequence: TGCGCCAGCAGCCAAGAACTCTGGGAAAAAGGAAAAGAGACCCAGTACTTC.

The table lists this clonotype with a few counts. The rearrangement links TRBV12-3 or TRBV12-4 to TRBJ2-7, with D perhaps matching TRBD1 (6 bases). The V gene lost 3 bases and the J gene lost 2 bases, with 11 bases spanning the gap. CDR3 size: 14 residues. The CDR3 protein is CASSFGQLPYEQYF. The CDR3 nucleotides are TGTGCCAGCAGTTTCGGACAGCTTCCCTACGAGCAGTACTTC.

The chain couples TRBV12-3 or TRBV12-4 to TRBJ1-2, with a tentative D call TRBD1 (5 bases). Trimming stripped 6 bases from V and 4 bases from J, with 15 bases between. The CDR3 runs to 14 residues. The CDR3 reads CASSSTGGGYGYTF. In nucleotides, the CDR3 is TGTGCCAGCAGCTCCACTGGGGGAGGCTATGGCTACACCTTC.

The chain employs TRBV12-3 or TRBV12-4 and TRBJ2-1; D is unresolved. V shed 3 bases and J shed 7 bases, with 16 bases lying between them. The CDR3 spans 15 residues. The chain's CDR3 is CASSFLTKTDNEQFF. The CDR3 DNA sequence: TGTGCCAGCAGTTTTTTGACGAAGACGGATAATGAGCAGTTCTTC.

The chain couples TRBV6-6 to TRBJ2-1, with 7 bases lining up with TRBD1. This CDR3 comprises 16 residues. CDR1 and CDR2 (germline): MNHNY, SVGAGI (reference sequence). Trimming at V came to 7 bases and at J to 0 bases, leaving 9 bases not matched to a gene. CDR3 loop: CASIPPGTDSYNEQFF. In nucleotides, the CDR3 is TGTGCCAGCATTCCCCCCGGGACAGACTCCTACAATGAGCAGTTCTTC.

The chain has TRBV7-9 and TRBJ1-2; 7 nucleotides match TRBD1. Unmatched junction bases numbered 3, after V lost 3 bases and J lost 2 bases. The CDR3 length is 14 residues. Germline CDR1 and CDR2: SEHNR and FQNEAQ (reference sequence). The chain's CDR3 is CASSFGTDNYGYTF. CDR3 nucleotides: TGTGCCAGCAGCTTCGGGACAGACAACTATGGCTACACCTTC.

This clonotype appeared a few times. The chain has TRBV7-2 and TRBJ2-6; 13 bases agree with TRBD2. Germline V lookup: CDR1 SGHTA, CDR2 FQGNSA. The CDR3 contains 18 residues. V shed 4 bases, J shed 4 bases, and the junction held 7 bases outside the gene matches. CDR3 DNA sequence: TGTGCCAGCAGCTCCCAGGGGACTAGCGGGACCGGGGCCAACGTCCTGACTTTC. Encoded protein: CASSSQGTSGTGANVLTF.

This clonotype has more than one count but fewer than ten. This rearrangement joins TRBV29-1 to TRBJ2-3; 8 bases line up with TRBD2. The germline gives CDR1 SQVTM, CDR2 ANQGSEA. V shed 6 bases and J 5 bases; nucleotides not matched to a gene: 16. The length of the CDR3 is 16 residues. The DNA for the CDR3 is TGCAGCGTGATGCCTTCCCGTAGCGGGATCGGAGATACGCAGTATTTT. It translates to CSVMPSRSGIGDTQYF.

This clonotype was picked up a small number of times. The chain couples TRBV20-1 to TRBJ2-7, with TRBD1 identical over 7 bases. The CDR3 has 14 residues. Per germline, CDR1 DFQATT and CDR2 SNEGSKA (reference sequence). V lost 2 bases and J lost 1; bases outside the gene matches: 5. The CDR3 DNA sequence: TGCAGTGCTAGACTACGACAGGGATCCTACGAGCAGTACTTC. Translated, it gives CSARLRQGSYEQYF.

This rearrangement joins TRBV9 to TRBJ1-6, with unresolved D. This CDR3 region has 15 residues. Trimming cost V 0 bases and J 9 bases, with 13 bases left between them. CDR1 is SGDLS and CDR2 is YYNGEE in the germline V gene. The CDR3: CASSVGPAMRSPLHF. The CDR3 DNA is TGTGCCAGCAGCGTAGGTCCAGCCATGCGTTCACCCCTCCACTTT.